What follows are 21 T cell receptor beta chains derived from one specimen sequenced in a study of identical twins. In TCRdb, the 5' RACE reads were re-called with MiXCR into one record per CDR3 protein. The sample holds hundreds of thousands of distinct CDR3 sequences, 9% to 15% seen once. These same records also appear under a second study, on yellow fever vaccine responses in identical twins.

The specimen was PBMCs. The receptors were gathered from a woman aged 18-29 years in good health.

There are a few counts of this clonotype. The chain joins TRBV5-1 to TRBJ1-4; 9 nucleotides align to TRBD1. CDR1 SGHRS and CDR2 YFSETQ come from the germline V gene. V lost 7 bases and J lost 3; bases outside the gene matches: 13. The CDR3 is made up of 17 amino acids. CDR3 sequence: CASCSGTGSAANEKLFF. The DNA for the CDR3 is TGCGCCAGCTGCTCCGGGACAGGGAGCGCGGCTAATGAAAAACTGTTTTTT.

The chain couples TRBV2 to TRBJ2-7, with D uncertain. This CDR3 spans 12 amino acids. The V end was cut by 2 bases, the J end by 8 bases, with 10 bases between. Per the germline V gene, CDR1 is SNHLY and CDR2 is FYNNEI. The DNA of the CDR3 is TGTGCCAGCAGTGAACATGCAGGAAAGCAGTACGTC. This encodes CASSEHAGKQYV.

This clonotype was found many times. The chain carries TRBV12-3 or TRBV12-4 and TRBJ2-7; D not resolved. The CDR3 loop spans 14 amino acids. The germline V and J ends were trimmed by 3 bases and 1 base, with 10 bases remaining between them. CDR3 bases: TGTGCCAGCAGTTTGGGGTTAGGATCCTACGAGCAGTACTTC. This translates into CASSLGLGSYEQYF.

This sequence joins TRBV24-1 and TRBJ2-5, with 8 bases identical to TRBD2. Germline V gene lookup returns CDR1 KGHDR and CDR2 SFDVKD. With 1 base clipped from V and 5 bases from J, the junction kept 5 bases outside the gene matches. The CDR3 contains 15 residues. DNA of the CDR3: TGTGCCACCAGTGATTTCGGGGGGGGCCAGGAGACCCAGTACTTC. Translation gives CATSDFGGGQETQYF.

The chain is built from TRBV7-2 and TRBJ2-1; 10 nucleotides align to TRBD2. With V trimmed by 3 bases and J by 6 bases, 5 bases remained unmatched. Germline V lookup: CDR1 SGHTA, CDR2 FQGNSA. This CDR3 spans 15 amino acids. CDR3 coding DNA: TGTGCCAGCAGCTTCCAGCGGGGGGGCGGCAATGAGCAGTTCTTC. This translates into CASSFQRGGGNEQFF.

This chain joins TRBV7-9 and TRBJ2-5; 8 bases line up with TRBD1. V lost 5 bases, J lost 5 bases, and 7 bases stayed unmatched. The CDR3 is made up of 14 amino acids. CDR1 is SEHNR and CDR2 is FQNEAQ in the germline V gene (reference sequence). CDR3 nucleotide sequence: TGTGCCAGCAGCCCGGACAGGGTGTGGGAGACCCAGTACTTC. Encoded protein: CASSPDRVWETQYF.

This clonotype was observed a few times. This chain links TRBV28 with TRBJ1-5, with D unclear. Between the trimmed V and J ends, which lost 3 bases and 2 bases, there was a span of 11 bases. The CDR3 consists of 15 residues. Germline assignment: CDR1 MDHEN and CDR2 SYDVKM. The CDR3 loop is CASSLNAWGNQPQHF. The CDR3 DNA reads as TGTGCCAGCAGTTTGAACGCGTGGGGCAATCAGCCCCAGCATTTT. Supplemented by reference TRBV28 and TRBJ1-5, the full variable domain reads DVKVTQSSRYLVKRTGEKVFLECVQDMDHENMFWYRQDPGLGLRLIYFSYDVKMKEKGDIPEGYSVSREKKERFSLILESASTNQTSMYLCASSLNAWGNQPQHFGDGTRLSIL.

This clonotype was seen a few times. This CDR3 is CASRGGEVTGELFF. The CDR3 bases are TGTGCCAGCAGAGGAGGGGAGGTTACCGGGGAGCTGTTTTTT. The chain has TRBV12-3 or TRBV12-4 and TRBJ2-2; D is possibly TRBD2 (6 bases). Trimming removed 6 bases from V and 5 bases from J, with 13 bases in between. The CDR3 has 14 amino acids.

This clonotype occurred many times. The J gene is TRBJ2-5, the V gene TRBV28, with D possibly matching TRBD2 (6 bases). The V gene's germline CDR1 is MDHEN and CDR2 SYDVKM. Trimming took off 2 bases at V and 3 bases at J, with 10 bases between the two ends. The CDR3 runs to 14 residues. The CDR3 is CASSLRGGEETQYF. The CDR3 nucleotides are TGTGCCAGCAGTTTAAGAGGAGGGGAAGAGACCCAGTACTTC. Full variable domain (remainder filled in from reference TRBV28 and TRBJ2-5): DVKVTQSSRYLVKRTGEKVFLECVQDMDHENMFWYRQDPGLGLRLIYFSYDVKMKEKGDIPEGYSVSREKKERFSLILESASTNQTSMYLCASSLRGGEETQYFGPGTRLLVL.

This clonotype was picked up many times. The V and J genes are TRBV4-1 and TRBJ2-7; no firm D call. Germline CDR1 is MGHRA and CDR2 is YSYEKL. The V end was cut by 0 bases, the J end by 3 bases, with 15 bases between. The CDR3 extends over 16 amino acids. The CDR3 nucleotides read TGCGCCAGCAGCCAAGAGCTTAAAAACAGCTACTACGAGCAGTACTTC. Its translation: CASSQELKNSYYEQYF.

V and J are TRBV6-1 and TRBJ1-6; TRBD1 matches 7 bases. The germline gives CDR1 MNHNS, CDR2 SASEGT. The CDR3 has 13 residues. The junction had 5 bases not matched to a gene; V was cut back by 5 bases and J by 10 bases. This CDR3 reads CASSQPQGSPLHF. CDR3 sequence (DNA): TGTGCCAGCAGTCAACCACAGGGGTCACCCCTCCACTTT.

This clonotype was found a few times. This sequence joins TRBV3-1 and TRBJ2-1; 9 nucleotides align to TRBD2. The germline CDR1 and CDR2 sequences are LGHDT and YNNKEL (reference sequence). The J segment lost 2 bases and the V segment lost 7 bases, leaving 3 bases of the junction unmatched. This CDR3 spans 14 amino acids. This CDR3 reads CASTPSGTYNEQFF. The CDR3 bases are TGTGCCAGCACACCTAGCGGGACCTACAATGAGCAGTTCTTC.

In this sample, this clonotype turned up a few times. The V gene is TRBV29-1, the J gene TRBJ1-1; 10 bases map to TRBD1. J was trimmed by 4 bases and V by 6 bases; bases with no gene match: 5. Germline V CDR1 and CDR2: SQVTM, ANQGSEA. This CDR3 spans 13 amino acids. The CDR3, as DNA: TGCAGCGTGTCAGGACAGGGGGGCACTGAAGCTTTCTTT. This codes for CSVSGQGGTEAFF.

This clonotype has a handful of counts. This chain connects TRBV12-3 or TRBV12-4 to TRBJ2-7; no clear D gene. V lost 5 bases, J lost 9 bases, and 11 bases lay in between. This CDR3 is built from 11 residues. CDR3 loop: CASSDLSGQYF. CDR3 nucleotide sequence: TGTGCCAGCAGTGACCTGTCCGGGCAGTACTTC.

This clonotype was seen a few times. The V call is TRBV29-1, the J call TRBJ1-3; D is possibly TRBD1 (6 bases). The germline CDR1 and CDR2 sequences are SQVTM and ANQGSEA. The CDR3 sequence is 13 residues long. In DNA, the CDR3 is TGCAGTACACAGGGAAGGGATGGAAACACCATATATTTT. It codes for CSTQGRDGNTIYF.

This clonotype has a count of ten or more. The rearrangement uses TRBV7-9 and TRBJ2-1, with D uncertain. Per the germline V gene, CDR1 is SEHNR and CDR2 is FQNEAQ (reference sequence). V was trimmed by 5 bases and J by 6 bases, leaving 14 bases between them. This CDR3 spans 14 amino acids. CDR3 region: CASSRVTYLNEQFF. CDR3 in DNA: TGTGCCAGCAGCCGTGTGACTTACCTCAATGAGCAGTTCTTC.

CDR3 sequence (DNA): TGTGCCAGCAGCGTAGGGGGGGGAACCTCCTACAATGAGCAGTTCTTC. It yields the protein CASSVGGGTSYNEQFF. The rearrangement uses TRBV9 and TRBJ2-1, with 7 bases matching TRBD2. CDR1 is SGDLS and CDR2 is YYNGEE in the germline V gene. V was clipped by 0 bases and J by 0 bases; unmatched bases: 3. The CDR3 has 16 amino acids. The whole variable domain, filled in from reference TRBV9 and TRBJ2-1, reads DSGVTQTPKHLITATGQRVTLRCSPRSGDLSVYWYQQSLDQGLQFLIQYYNGEERAKGNILERFSAQQFPDLHSELNLSSLELGDSALYFCASSVGGGTSYNEQFFGPGTRLTVL.

CDR3 sequence reads: CASSESRLQPQHF. The CDR3 DNA reads TGTGCCAGCAGTGAATCCAGGCTTCAGCCCCAGCATTTT. The chain uses TRBV6-1 and TRBJ1-5; no reliable D call. CDR1 and CDR2 from the germline V gene are MNHNS and SASEGT. V was trimmed by 2 bases and J by 6 bases, leaving 8 bases between them. This CDR3 comprises 13 residues.

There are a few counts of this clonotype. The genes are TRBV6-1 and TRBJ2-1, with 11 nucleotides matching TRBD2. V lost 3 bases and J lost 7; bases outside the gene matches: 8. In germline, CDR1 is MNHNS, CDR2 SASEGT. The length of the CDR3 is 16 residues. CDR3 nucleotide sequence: TGTGCCAGCAGTGACAATAGCGGGGGGGCCTTTAATGAGCAGTTCTTC. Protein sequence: CASSDNSGGAFNEQFF.

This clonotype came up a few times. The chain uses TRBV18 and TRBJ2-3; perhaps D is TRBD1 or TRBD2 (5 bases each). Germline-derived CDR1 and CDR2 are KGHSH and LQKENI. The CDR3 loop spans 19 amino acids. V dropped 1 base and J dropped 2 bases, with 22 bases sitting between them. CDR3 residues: CASSPRGTSGRGDTDTQYF. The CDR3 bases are TGTGCCAGCTCACCACGAGGGACCTCCGGAAGGGGAGACACAGATACGCAGTATTTT.

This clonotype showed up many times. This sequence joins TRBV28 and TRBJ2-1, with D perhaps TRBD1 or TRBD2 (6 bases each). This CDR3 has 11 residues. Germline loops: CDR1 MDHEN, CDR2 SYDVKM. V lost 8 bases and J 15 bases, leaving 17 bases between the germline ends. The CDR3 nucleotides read TGTGCCAGCCGGGGACAAGGGGGACTGTTCTTC. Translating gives CASRGQGGLFF.